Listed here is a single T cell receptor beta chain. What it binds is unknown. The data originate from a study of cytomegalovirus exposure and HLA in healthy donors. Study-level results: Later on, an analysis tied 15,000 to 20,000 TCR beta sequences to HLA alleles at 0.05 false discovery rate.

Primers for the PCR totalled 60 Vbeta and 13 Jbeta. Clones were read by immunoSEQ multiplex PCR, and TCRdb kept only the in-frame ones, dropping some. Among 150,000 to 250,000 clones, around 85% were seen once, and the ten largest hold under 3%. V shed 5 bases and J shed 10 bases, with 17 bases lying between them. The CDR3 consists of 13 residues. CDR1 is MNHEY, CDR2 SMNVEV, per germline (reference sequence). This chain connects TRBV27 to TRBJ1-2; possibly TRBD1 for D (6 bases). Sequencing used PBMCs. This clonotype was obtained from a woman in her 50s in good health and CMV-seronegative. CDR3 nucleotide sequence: TGTGCCAGCAGTCCCCGGCAGGGGCGTTCCTACACCTTC. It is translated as CASSPRQGRSYTF.